This paragraph covers one T cell receptor (beta chain) sequence. This sample is part of a study of blood T cell repertoires in COVID-19. Study-wide context: T cells, B-cell-depleted T cells, or PBMCs provided the cDNA or gDNA that served as material.

Clones were sequenced by immunoSEQ multiplex PCR, and TCRdb holds only the in-frame ones, with some missing. In the table there are about 170,000 clones, 80% to 90% of which are singletons. The source of this sequence is a man aged 18 to 29 with active or convalescent COVID-19. The sequencing input was peripheral blood.

This CDR3 is CASTGGGTTRGYTF. The CDR3, as DNA: TGTGCCAGCACCGGGGGGGGGACCACGAGGGGCTACACCTTC. This chain connects TRBV6-5 to TRBJ1-2; D might be TRBD1 (5 bases). Trimming took 7 bases from V and 8 from J, leaving 20 bases between them. The CDR3 sequence is 14 residues long. The germline gives CDR1 MNHEY, CDR2 SVGAGI.